The 18 T cell receptor beta chains reported below all come from one sample, sequenced in a study of cytomegalovirus exposure and HLA in healthy donors. The study ran its PCR with 60 Vbeta and 13 Jbeta primers. Clones were read by immunoSEQ multiplex PCR, and TCRdb kept only the in-frame ones, dropping some. The data show about 83,000 clones, 70% to 75% seen once. The sequencing input was PBMCs. These receptors were taken from a man in his fifties or sixties in good health and CMV-seronegative.

The rearrangement joins TRBV5-1 to TRBJ2-7; 7 nucleotides align to TRBD2. V lost 4 bases and J lost 0; bases outside the gene matches: 10. Germline lookup yields CDR1 SGHRS and CDR2 YFSETQ. This CDR3 is built from 16 residues. The CDR3 region is CASSPGGGVISYEQYF. CDR3 nucleotides: TGCGCCAGCAGCCCCGGTGGGGGGGTTATCTCCTACGAGCAGTACTTC.

The chain has TRBV9 and TRBJ1-4; D not resolved. V was shortened by 4 bases and J by 8 bases, with 12 bases between the two germline ends. Germline CDR1 reads SGDLS; CDR2 reads YYNGEE. The CDR3 totals 13 residues. The CDR3, as DNA: TGTGCCAGCAGCCCCGGGGTTTTGGAAAAACTGTTTTTT. Translating gives CASSPGVLEKLFF.

V gene TRBV29-1 combines with J gene TRBJ2-5; D possibly corresponds to TRBD2 (5 bases). This CDR3 is 12 amino acids long. V lost 7 bases to trimming and J lost 0 bases, with 9 bases between them. Looked up from germline, CDR1 is SQVTM and CDR2 is ANQGSEA. Here the CDR3 DNA reads TGCAGCGGTCAGCGGCACCAAGAGACCCAGTACTTC. Its translation is CSGQRHQETQYF.

The chain has TRBV19 and TRBJ1-4; D is perhaps TRBD1 (5 bases). CDR3 length: 16 residues. The germline V and J ends were trimmed by 0 bases and 7 bases, with 15 bases remaining between them. Per germline, CDR1 LNHDA and CDR2 SQIVND (reference sequence). CDR3 residues: CASSIDGSGLGEKLFF. CDR3 in DNA: TGTGCCAGTAGTATAGATGGTTCAGGGTTGGGTGAAAAACTGTTTTTT.

The chain is built from TRBV7-3 and TRBJ1-6; D is uncertain. The CDR3 length is 14 residues. With 2 bases removed from V and 6 bases from J, the gap between germline ends came to 8 bases. The germline V gene has CDR1 SGHTA and CDR2 FQGTGA. The CDR3 coding sequence is TGTGCCAGCAGCTTAGGCAGTATTAATTCACCCCTCCACTTT. Protein product: CASSLGSINSPLHF.

This clone showed up just a few times. J is TRBJ1-6 and V is TRBV7-3, with 7 bases matching TRBD1. Germline CDR1 is SGHTA and CDR2 is FQGTGA. The CDR3 length is 16 residues. V shed 7 bases and J 11 bases; nucleotides not matched to a gene: 17. The CDR3, as DNA: TGTGCCAGCAACCAGATAAAAGGACAGGCAGATCCACCCCTCCACTTT. Protein sequence: CASNQIKGQADPPLHF.

The CDR3 DNA reads TGTGCCAGCACCAAGGGGGGTAGCGGGGGCTCTGGGGCCAACGTCCTGACTTTC. It specifies CASTKGGSGGSGANVLTF. V usage is TRBV7-9 and J usage is TRBJ2-6, with 9 bases aligning to TRBD2. V was clipped by 7 bases and J by 0 bases; unmatched bases: 10. Germline CDR1 reads SEHNR; CDR2 reads FQNEAQ (reference sequence). The CDR3 loop spans 18 amino acids.

This chain uses TRBV10-3 with TRBJ1-2; D gene ambiguous. The germline V and J ends were trimmed by 0 bases and 4 bases, with 6 bases remaining between them. CDR1 and CDR2 (germline): ENHRY, SYGVKD. This CDR3 contains 13 residues. CDR3 sequence reads: CAISESTAYGYTF. CDR3 nucleotide sequence: TGTGCCATCAGTGAGTCTACAGCCTATGGCTACACCTTC.

The genes are TRBV29-1 and TRBJ1-4, with D possibly matching TRBD1 (6 bases). Germline loops: CDR1 SQVTM, CDR2 ANQGSEA. The CDR3 is made up of 13 amino acids. Trimming shortened V by 4 bases and J by 7 bases, and 13 bases separated the two germline ends. CDR3 coding DNA: TGCAGCGTTGCGGTGGGGGCAGGTGAAAAACTGTTTTTT. Translated, it gives CSVAVGAGEKLFF.

This chain connects TRBV19 to TRBJ2-3, with D possibly TRBD1 on 7 matching bases. Germline CDR1 and CDR2: LNHDA and SQIVND (reference sequence). V was shortened by 6 bases and J by 4 bases, with 11 bases between the two germline ends. The CDR3 consists of 13 residues. CDR3 sequence reads: CASSQGGPDTQYF. The CDR3 DNA is TGTGCCAGTAGCCAGGGGGGTCCAGATACGCAGTATTTT.

This sequence joins TRBV1 and TRBJ2-2; TRBD2, the table's D call, lacks a check against the DNA. TRBV1 is noted as a pseudogene. The CDR3 totals 18 residues. DNA of the CDR3: TGCACCAGCAGCCAAGACACGCGCGGGGGGGCGAACACCGGGGAGCTGTTTTTT. This encodes CTSSQDTRGGANTGELFF.

This clone has just a few counts. V is TRBV5-1 and J is TRBJ1-2; D is ambiguous. CDR1 and CDR2 from the germline V gene are SGHRS and YFSETQ. V dropped 2 bases and J dropped 2 bases, with 7 bases sitting between them. The CDR3 runs to 13 residues. Here the CDR3 reads CASSLDGNYGYTF. The CDR3 coding sequence is TGCGCCAGCAGCTTAGACGGGAACTATGGCTACACCTTC.

The V gene is TRBV5-6, the J gene TRBJ2-1; 11 bases align to TRBD1. CDR1 is SGHDT, CDR2 YYEEEE, per germline. V lost 4 bases and J lost 12; bases outside the gene matches: 9. The CDR3 length is 14 residues. The CDR3 DNA follows: TGTGCCAGCAGCAATGGACAGGGGGCGGGAGTGCAGTTCTTC. Amino acids: CASSNGQGAGVQFF. Filled out from reference TRBV5-6 and TRBJ2-1, the complete variable domain reads DAGVTQSPTHLIKTRGQQVTLRCSPKSGHDTVSWYQQALGQGPQFIFQYYEEEERQRGNFPDRFSGHQFPNYSSELNVNALLLGDSALYLCASSNGQGAGVQFFGPGTRLTVL.

V usage is TRBV7-9 and J usage is TRBJ2-7; tentative D call: TRBD1 (5 bases). V was clipped by 1 base and J by 4 bases, with 14 bases between them. Germline V gives CDR1 SEHNR, CDR2 FQNEAQ (reference sequence). The CDR3 covers 15 residues. CDR3 DNA sequence: TGTGCCAGCAGCTTAGTCTCAGGGAAAACGTACGAGCAGTACTTC. This translates into CASSLVSGKTYEQYF.

The rearrangement joins TRBV2 to TRBJ2-3; possibly TRBD1 for D (6 bases). The ends were cut back, 6 bases at V and 2 bases at J, with 12 bases in the middle. CDR1 and CDR2 (germline): SNHLY, FYNNEI. The CDR3 length is 14 residues. The CDR3 here is CASRTGSPTDTQYF. As DNA, the CDR3 is TGTGCCAGCAGAACAGGGTCCCCCACAGATACGCAGTATTTT.

The chain has TRBV2 and TRBJ1-6; no firm D call. V gave up 5 bases and J gave up 7 bases, with 3 bases separating them. The CDR3 spans 11 residues. Germline-derived CDR1 and CDR2 are SNHLY and FYNNEI. CDR3 bases: TGTGCCAGCAGTCCAAATTCACCCCTCCACTTT. Translation: CASSPNSPLHF.

The chain couples TRBV6-5 to TRBJ1-2; TRBD1 might be the D (6 bases). The CDR3 sequence is 14 residues long. The V gene lost 5 bases and the J gene lost 4 bases, with 14 bases spanning the gap. Germline assignment: CDR1 MNHEY and CDR2 SVGAGI. CDR3 amino acids: CASSHRVGSYGYTF. The CDR3 DNA is TGTGCCAGCAGTCACAGGGTGGGGAGCTATGGCTACACCTTC.

This chain joins TRBV7-9 and TRBJ2-1, with unresolved D. Between the trimmed V and J ends, which lost 1 base and 0 bases, there was a span of 16 bases. The CDR3 extends over 18 amino acids. Germline loops: CDR1 SEHNR, CDR2 FQNEAQ (reference sequence). CDR3 loop: CASSLVIKSTSSYNEQFF. The CDR3 coding sequence is TGTGCCAGCAGCTTAGTTATCAAAAGCACGAGCTCCTACAATGAGCAGTTCTTC.